This entry concerns a single TCR beta chain. The target antigen is unknown. One junction end does not reproduce the germline sequence, and a read error may be involved. The identical CDR3 is also encoded by other nucleotide sequences in the sample. Sequenced by immunoSEQ multiplex PCR; TCRdb stores in-frame clones only, minus some. The sample has approximately 77,000 clones, 85% seen once. The sample originates from a study of OX40 agonist ivuxolimab in advanced cancers. Overall study: An agonistic anti-OX40 (CD134) antibody, ivuxolimab, was used to treat the patients. Aged roughly 23 to 90 with a mean of about 60 years, they were under 85% male. Findings and caveats of the study: The CD4+ and CD8+ T cells in the blood had expanded clonally by week 6 at 0.1 to 3.0 mg/kg.

CDR3 length: 14 residues. Germline V gene lookup returns CDR1 LNHDA and CDR2 SQIVND (reference sequence). The TCR originated in an adult with an advanced solid tumor such as melanoma, head and neck, liver or kidney cancer. The chain combines TRBV19 with TRBJ2-5; tentative D call: TRBD2 (5 bases). The material was CD4+ or CD8+ T cells sorted from blood, obtained in a trial of the OX40 agonist ivuxolimab. CDR3 residues: CASSIGPLLGDQYF. In DNA, the CDR3 is TGTGCTAGTAGTATAGGGCCCCTCTTGGGAGACCAGTACTTC.